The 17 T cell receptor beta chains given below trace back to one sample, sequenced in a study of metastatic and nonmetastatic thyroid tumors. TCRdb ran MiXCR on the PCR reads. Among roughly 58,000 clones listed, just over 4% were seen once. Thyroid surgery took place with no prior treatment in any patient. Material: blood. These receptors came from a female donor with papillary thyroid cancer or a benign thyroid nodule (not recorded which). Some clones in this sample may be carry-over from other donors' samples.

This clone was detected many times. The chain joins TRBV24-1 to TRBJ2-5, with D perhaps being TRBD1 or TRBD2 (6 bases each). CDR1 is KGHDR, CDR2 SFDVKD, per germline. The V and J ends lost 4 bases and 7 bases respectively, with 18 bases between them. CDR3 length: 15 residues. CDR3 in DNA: TGTGCCACCAGTGACGTACCGGGGGCCTCGGGGACCCAGTACTTC. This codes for CATSDVPGASGTQYF.

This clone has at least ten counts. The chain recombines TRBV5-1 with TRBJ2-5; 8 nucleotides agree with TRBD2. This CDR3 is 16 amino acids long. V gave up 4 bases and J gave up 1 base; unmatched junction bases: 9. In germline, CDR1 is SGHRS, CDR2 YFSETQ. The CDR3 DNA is TGCGCCAGCAGCCCCCGAGCGGGAGAGACCCAAGAGACCCAGTACTTC. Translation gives CASSPRAGETQETQYF.

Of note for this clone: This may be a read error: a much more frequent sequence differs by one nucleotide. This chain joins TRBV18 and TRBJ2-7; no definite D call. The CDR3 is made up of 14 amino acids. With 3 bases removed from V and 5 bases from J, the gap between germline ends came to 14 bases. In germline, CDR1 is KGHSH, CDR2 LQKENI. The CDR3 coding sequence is TGTGCCAGCTCACCCAAGGTTGGGTCCAACGAGCAGTACTTC. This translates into CASSPKVGSNEQYF.

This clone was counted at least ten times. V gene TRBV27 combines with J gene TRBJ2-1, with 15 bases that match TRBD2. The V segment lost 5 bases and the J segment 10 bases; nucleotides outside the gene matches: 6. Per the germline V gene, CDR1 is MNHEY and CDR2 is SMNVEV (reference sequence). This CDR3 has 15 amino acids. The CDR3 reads CASSPRTSGRDEQFF. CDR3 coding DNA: TGTGCCAGCAGTCCCAGGACTAGCGGGAGGGACGAGCAGTTCTTC.

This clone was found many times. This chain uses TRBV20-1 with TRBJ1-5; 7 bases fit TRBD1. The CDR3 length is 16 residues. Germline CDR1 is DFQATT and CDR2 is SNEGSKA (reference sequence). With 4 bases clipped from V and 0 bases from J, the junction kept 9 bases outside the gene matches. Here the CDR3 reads CSAIPTGDYSNQPQHF. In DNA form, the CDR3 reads TGCAGTGCTATTCCAACAGGGGACTATAGCAATCAGCCCCAGCATTTT.

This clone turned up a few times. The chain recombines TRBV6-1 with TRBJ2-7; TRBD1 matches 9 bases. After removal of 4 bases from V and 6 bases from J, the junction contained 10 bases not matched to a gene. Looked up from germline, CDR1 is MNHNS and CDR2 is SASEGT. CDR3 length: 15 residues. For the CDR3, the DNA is TGTGCCAGCAGTGCGAGGACAGGGGCGGGGAGCGAGCAGTACTTC. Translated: CASSARTGAGSEQYF.

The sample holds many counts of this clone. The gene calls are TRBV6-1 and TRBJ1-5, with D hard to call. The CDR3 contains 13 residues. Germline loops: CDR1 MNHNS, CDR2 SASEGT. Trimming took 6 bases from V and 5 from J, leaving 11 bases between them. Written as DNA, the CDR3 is TGTGCCAGCAGCCTCGCGACGGATCAGCCCCAGCATTTT. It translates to CASSLATDQPQHF.

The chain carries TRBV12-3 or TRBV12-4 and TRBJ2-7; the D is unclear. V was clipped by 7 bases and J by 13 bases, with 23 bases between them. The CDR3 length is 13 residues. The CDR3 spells CASTHSALETQYF. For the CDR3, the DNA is TGTGCCAGCACCCACTCGGCGTTAGAGACCCAATACTTC.

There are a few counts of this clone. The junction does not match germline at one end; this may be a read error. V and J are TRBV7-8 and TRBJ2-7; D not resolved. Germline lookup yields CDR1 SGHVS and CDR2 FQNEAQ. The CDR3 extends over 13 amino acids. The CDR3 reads CTSSLGLGSEQYF. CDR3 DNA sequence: TGTACCAGCAGCTTAGGGCTAGGATCCGAGCAGTACTTC.

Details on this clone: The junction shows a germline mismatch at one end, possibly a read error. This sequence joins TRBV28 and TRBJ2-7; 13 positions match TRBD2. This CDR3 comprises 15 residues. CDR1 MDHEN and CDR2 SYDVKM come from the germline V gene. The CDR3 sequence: CASSWTSGSSYDQYF. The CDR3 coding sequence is TGTGCCAGCAGTTGGACTAGCGGGAGCTCATACGATCAGTACTTC.

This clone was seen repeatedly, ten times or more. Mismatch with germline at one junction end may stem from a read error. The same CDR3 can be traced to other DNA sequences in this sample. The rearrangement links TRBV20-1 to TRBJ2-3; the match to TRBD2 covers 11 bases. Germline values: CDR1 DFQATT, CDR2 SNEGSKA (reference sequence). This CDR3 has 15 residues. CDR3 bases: TGTAGTGCTCAACCGACTAGCGGGATCACAGATACGCAGTATTTT. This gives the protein CSAQPTSGITDTQYF.

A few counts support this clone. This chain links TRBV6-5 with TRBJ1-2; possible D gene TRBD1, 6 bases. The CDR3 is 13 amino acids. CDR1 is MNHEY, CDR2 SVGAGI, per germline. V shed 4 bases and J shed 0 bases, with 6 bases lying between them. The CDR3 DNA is TGTGCCAGCAGTTCAGGGGCTAACTATGGCTACACCTTC. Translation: CASSSGANYGYTF.

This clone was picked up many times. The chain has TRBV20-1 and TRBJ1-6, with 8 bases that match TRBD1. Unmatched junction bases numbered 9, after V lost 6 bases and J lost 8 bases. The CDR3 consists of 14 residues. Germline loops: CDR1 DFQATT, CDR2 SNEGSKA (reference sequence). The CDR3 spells CSAHGTGRHSPLHF. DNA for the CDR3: TGCAGTGCCCACGGGACAGGCCGTCATTCACCCCTCCACTTT.

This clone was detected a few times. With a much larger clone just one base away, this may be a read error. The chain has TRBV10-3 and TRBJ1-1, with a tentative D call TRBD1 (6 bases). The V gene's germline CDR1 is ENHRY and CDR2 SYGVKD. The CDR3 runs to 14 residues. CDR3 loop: CAISDAGVDTESFF. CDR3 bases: TGTGCCATCAGTGATGCAGGGGTCGACACTGAATCTTTCTTT.

The CDR3 sequence is CASSYSGQNPAYEQYF. The CDR3 nucleotides are TGTGCCAGCAGTTACTCGGGACAGAACCCGGCCTACGAGCAGTACTTC. V gene TRBV6-5 combines with J gene TRBJ2-7, with 7 nucleotides matching TRBD1. The CDR3 has 16 residues. V shed 0 bases and J 2 bases; nucleotides not matched to a gene: 7. Germline V lookup: CDR1 MNHEY, CDR2 SVGAGI.

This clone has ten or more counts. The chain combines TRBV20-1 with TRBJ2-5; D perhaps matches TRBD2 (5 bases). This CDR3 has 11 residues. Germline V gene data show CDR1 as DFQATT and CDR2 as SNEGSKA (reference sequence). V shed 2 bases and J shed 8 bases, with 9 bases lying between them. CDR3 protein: CSARLTSTQYF. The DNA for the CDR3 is TGCAGTGCTAGACTAACTAGTACCCAGTACTTC.

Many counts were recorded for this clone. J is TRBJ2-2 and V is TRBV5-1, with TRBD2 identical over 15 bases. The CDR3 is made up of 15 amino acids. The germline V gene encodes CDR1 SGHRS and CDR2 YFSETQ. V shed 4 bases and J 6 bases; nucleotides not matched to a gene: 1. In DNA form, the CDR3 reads TGCGCCAGCAGCGGACTAGCGGGAGGGCCCGGGGAGCTGTTTTTT. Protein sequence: CASSGLAGGPGELFF.